Presented here are 9 T cell receptor beta chains from one specimen sequenced in a study of graft-versus-host responses after intestinal transplantation (dated by TCRdb to the early 2020s). Receptor amplification or capture employed the immunoSEQ multiplex PCR assay. What TCRdb holds here is the immuneACCESS table cut down to in-frame rearrangements. Part of the clones is not present; checked against another copy, under half of the missing clones reflect an unresolved V gene, and the others are unexplained. The sample contains 40,000 or so clones, around 83% of them found a single time. Together, the top ten hold about 4% of the sample. Sequencing used PBMCs, obtained about 38 months after transplant. The receptors derive from a human patient who received an intestinal transplant, so some T cells may come from the graft donor.

J is TRBJ1-2 and V is TRBV2; D unresolved. CDR3 length equals 15 residues. Germline V CDR1 and CDR2: SNHLY, FYNNEI. V lost 4 bases and J 0 bases, leaving 12 bases between the germline ends. Written as DNA, the CDR3 is TGTGCCAGCAGTGGTGGGAGAGACTCTAACTATGGCTACACCTTC. Translated, it gives CASSGGRDSNYGYTF. Full variable domain (remainder filled in from reference TRBV2 and TRBJ1-2): EPEVTQTPSHQVTQMGQEVILRCVPISNHLYFYWYRQILGQKVEFLVSFYNNEISEKSEIFDDQFSVERPDGSNFTLKIRSTKLEDSAMYFCASSGGRDSNYGYTFGSGTRLTVV.

This clone has a handful of counts. The gene calls are TRBV28 and TRBJ1-5, with D possibly being TRBD1 (6 bases). The ends were cut back, 8 bases at V and 1 base at J, with 12 bases in the middle. The CDR3 length is 14 residues. Germline V gives CDR1 MDHEN, CDR2 SYDVKM. The CDR3 loop is CASATGLSNQPQHF. As DNA, the CDR3 is TGTGCCAGCGCAACAGGGCTCAGCAATCAGCCCCAGCATTTT.

This chain links TRBV5-1 with TRBJ2-5; 7 nucleotides align to TRBD1. The last part of the DNA fits TRBJ2-7 better; the J call may be wrong. CDR1 SGHRS and CDR2 YFSETQ come from the germline V gene. The CDR3 extends over 15 amino acids. CDR3 in amino acids: CASSLVDRVIHEQYF. CDR3 nucleotides: TGCGCCAGCAGCTTGGTTGACAGGGTTATACACGAGCAGTACTTC.

This clone came up once. The chain uses TRBV6-1 and TRBJ2-1; D perhaps matches TRBD2 (5 bases). CDR1 is MNHNS, CDR2 SASEGT, per germline. Between the trimmed V and J ends, which lost 1 base and 6 bases, there was a span of 16 bases. The CDR3 has 16 amino acids. CDR3 in amino acids: CASSEVGGLTLNEQFF. CDR3 DNA sequence: TGTGCCAGCAGTGAAGTGGGCGGGTTGACCCTCAATGAGCAGTTCTTC.

The chain combines TRBV7-8 with TRBJ1-1, with D possibly matching TRBD1 (5 bases). The CDR3 is 15 residues long. Germline assignment: CDR1 SGHVS and CDR2 FQNEAQ. The V gene lost 5 bases and the J gene lost 5 bases, with 18 bases spanning the gap. The CDR3 region has the DNA TGTGCCAGCAGCGTTACCGGGGCCCCAGGGACTGAAGCTTTCTTT. It yields the protein CASSVTGAPGTEAFF.

V gene TRBV5-1 combines with J gene TRBJ2-5; 7 bases map to TRBD1. The CDR3 runs 14 residues. The germline V gene encodes CDR1 SGHRS and CDR2 YFSETQ. V was clipped by 5 bases and J by 5 bases; unmatched bases: 9. The CDR3 loop is CASRTGAVGETQYF. The CDR3 DNA reads as TGCGCCAGCAGAACAGGGGCCGTCGGGGAGACCCAGTACTTC.

This chain connects TRBV12-1 to TRBJ1-1; the DNA was not used to check the table's D call, TRBD1. TRBV12-1 is annotated as a pseudogene. The CDR3 loop spans 15 amino acids. As DNA, the CDR3 is TGTGCCAGCAGCTTTAGGACAGGGATGAACACTGAAGCTTTCTTT. This codes for CASSFRTGMNTEAFF.

The V call is TRBV5-1, the J call TRBJ1-5; tentative D call: TRBD1 (5 bases). CDR3 length equals 15 residues. V dropped 5 bases and J dropped 15 bases, with 27 bases sitting between them. CDR1 and CDR2 (germline): SGHRS, YFSETQ. The CDR3 spells CASSASTDGPGRWHF. Written as DNA, the CDR3 is TGCGCCAGCAGTGCGTCGACAGACGGTCCGGGAAGGTGGCATTTT.

The chain carries TRBV5-1 and TRBJ2-5; 8 positions agree with TRBD2. This CDR3 comprises 17 residues. Germline trimming cut 4 bases from V and 5 bases from J; bases unmatched to any gene: 16. CDR1 is SGHRS and CDR2 is YFSETQ in the germline V gene. The CDR3 protein is CASSATGTRRVGETQYF. Written as DNA, the CDR3 is TGCGCCAGCAGCGCGACCGGGACTAGGAGGGTAGGCGAGACCCAGTACTTC. The full variable domain, with the rest looked up from reference TRBV5-1 and TRBJ2-5, is KAGVTQTPRYLIKTRGQQVTLSCSPISGHRSVSWYQQTPGQGLQFLFEYFSETQRNKGNFPGRFSGRQFSNSRSEMNVSTLELGDSALYLCASSATGTRRVGETQYFGPGTRLLVL.